The 25 T cell receptor beta chains given below trace back to one sample, sequenced in a study of blood T cell repertoires in COVID-19. The table came from immunoSEQ multiplex PCR; TCRdb's copy has only in-frame clones and leaves some out. The sample contains 110,000 to 150,000 clones, roughly four fifths of which appear only once. Source material: peripheral blood. The receptors stem from an elderly woman with acute or convalescent COVID-19.

CDR3 amino acids: CASSHGQLRGTEAFF. The CDR3 DNA reads as TGCGCCAGCAGCCACGGACAGCTCCGAGGCACTGAAGCTTTCTTT. The chain is built from TRBV5-1 and TRBJ1-1; possibly TRBD1 for D (6 bases). Between the trimmed V and J ends, which lost 4 bases and 4 bases, there was a span of 17 bases. Germline V gives CDR1 SGHRS, CDR2 YFSETQ. CDR3 length equals 15 residues.

This rearrangement joins TRBV6-5 to TRBJ1-2; D may be TRBD1 (6 bases). CDR3 size: 14 residues. The germline CDR1 and CDR2 sequences are MNHEY and SVGAGI. V was cut by 10 bases and J by 4 bases, with 19 bases left in between. The CDR3 bases are TGTGCCACCTCTCCGGGGGGCCTACCCTATGGCTACACCTTC. As protein: CATSPGGLPYGYTF.

The J gene is TRBJ2-1, the V gene TRBV19, with TRBD2 as a possible D gene (5 bases). The V end was cut by 7 bases, the J end by 0 bases, with 10 bases between. The CDR3 is 14 amino acids. Germline-derived CDR1 and CDR2 are LNHDA and SQIVND (reference sequence). CDR3 protein: CASTLGSSYNEQFF. The CDR3 region has the DNA TGTGCCAGTACCCTGGGGAGCTCCTACAATGAGCAGTTCTTC.

This rearrangement joins TRBV2 to TRBJ2-5; 10 nucleotides align to TRBD1. This CDR3 contains 14 residues. The V gene's germline CDR1 is SNHLY and CDR2 FYNNEI. The J segment lost 4 bases and the V segment lost 5 bases, leaving 4 bases of the junction unmatched. The CDR3 reads CASSLGTGVETQYF. The CDR3 region has the DNA TGTGCCAGCAGTTTAGGGACAGGGGTAGAGACCCAGTACTTC. Looking up the rest from reference TRBV2 and TRBJ2-5 gives the full variable domain: EPEVTQTPSHQVTQMGQEVILRCVPISNHLYFYWYRQILGQKVEFLVSFYNNEISEKSEIFDDQFSVERPDGSNFTLKIRSTKLEDSAMYFCASSLGTGVETQYFGPGTRLLVL.

The V and J genes are TRBV28 and TRBJ2-3; D remains ambiguous. V lost 2 bases and J lost 4, with 13 bases in between. From germline, CDR1 is MDHEN and CDR2 SYDVKM. CDR3 size: 15 residues. The CDR3 loop is CASSLGPRGADTQYF. The CDR3 DNA reads as TGTGCCAGCAGTTTAGGCCCCCGCGGCGCAGATACGCAGTATTTT.

V and J are TRBV28 and TRBJ1-6; TRBD1 agrees at 11 bases. Trimming at V came to 4 bases and at J to 10 bases, leaving 6 bases not matched to a gene. The CDR3 consists of 15 residues. Germline assignment: CDR1 MDHEN and CDR2 SYDVKM. The DNA of the CDR3 is TGTGCCAGCAGTTCTCCGGGACAGGGGGTCTCACCCCTCCACTTT. Its protein product is CASSSPGQGVSPLHF.

This chain uses TRBV2 with TRBJ2-5, with D tentatively TRBD2 (6 bases). Looked up from germline, CDR1 is SNHLY and CDR2 is FYNNEI. CDR3 length: 16 amino acids. Trimming removed 0 bases at V and 2 bases at J, with 13 bases between. The CDR3 spells CASSEAGAGWQETQYF. The CDR3 DNA is TGTGCCAGCAGTGAAGCGGGAGCGGGTTGGCAAGAGACCCAGTACTTC. The full variable domain, completed using reference TRBV2 and TRBJ2-5, is EPEVTQTPSHQVTQMGQEVILRCVPISNHLYFYWYRQILGQKVEFLVSFYNNEISEKSEIFDDQFSVERPDGSNFTLKIRSTKLEDSAMYFCASSEAGAGWQETQYFGPGTRLLVL.

The rearrangement links TRBV29-1 to TRBJ2-2; D gene uncertain. Germline V lookup: CDR1 SQVTM, CDR2 ANQGSEA. V was cut by 2 bases and J by 1 base, with 8 bases left in between. The CDR3 loop spans 14 amino acids. CDR3 sequence reads: CSVERSRNTGELFF. CDR3 nucleotide sequence: TGCAGCGTTGAAAGGAGTAGGAACACCGGGGAGCTGTTTTTT.

This rearrangement joins TRBV6-5 to TRBJ1-1, with D maybe TRBD1 (6 bases). V gave up 7 bases and J gave up 1 base, with 13 bases separating them. CDR1 is MNHEY and CDR2 is SVGAGI in the germline V gene. The CDR3 runs 14 residues. The CDR3 loop reads CASTLDRWNTEAFF. The CDR3 DNA is TGTGCCAGCACCCTGGACAGATGGAACACTGAAGCTTTCTTT.

The chain recombines TRBV2 with TRBJ1-5, with D possibly being TRBD1 (5 bases). Trimming took off 4 bases at V and 6 bases at J, with 10 bases between the two ends. Per germline, CDR1 SNHLY and CDR2 FYNNEI. This CDR3 contains 13 residues. CDR3: CASSGRASQPQHF. CDR3 nucleotide sequence: TGTGCCAGCAGTGGCAGGGCGTCTCAGCCCCAGCATTTT.

The chain carries TRBV6-6 and TRBJ1-1, with TRBD1 matching 7 bases. The CDR3 is 15 residues long. The germline V gene has CDR1 MNHNY and CDR2 SVGAGI (reference sequence). The V and J ends lost 4 bases and 4 bases, in that order; junction bases with no gene match: 9. The CDR3 bases are TGTGCCAGCAGTTCGAAAACAGGGGCGGTCACTGAAGCTTTCTTT. Amino acid sequence: CASSSKTGAVTEAFF.

The chain combines TRBV5-6 with TRBJ1-2; 7 positions agree with TRBD1. V trimming: 1 base; J trimming: 8 bases; junction bases outside the gene matches: 8. The CDR3 runs to 14 residues. Per the germline V gene, CDR1 is SGHDT and CDR2 is YYEEEE. CDR3 bases: TGTGCCAGCAGCTTGTTCAGGGGGGTTGAGGGCTACACCTTC. Translating it yields CASSLFRGVEGYTF.

The V and J genes are TRBV5-4 and TRBJ2-5; a weak D match, TRBD2 (6 bases). The CDR3 sequence is 14 residues long. Trimming pared 4 bases from V and 3 bases from J, leaving 13 bases between. Germline-derived CDR1 and CDR2 are SGHNT and YYREEE (reference sequence). CDR3 amino acids: CASSLTGDKETQYF. The CDR3 DNA sequence: TGTGCCAGCAGCCTGACGGGGGATAAAGAGACCCAGTACTTC. Full variable domain (outside the CDR3, taken from reference TRBV5-4 and TRBJ2-5): ETGVTQSPTHLIKTRGQQVTLRCSSQSGHNTVSWYQQALGQGPQFIFQYYREEENGRGNFPPRFSGLQFPNYSSELNVNALELDDSALYLCASSLTGDKETQYFGPGTRLLVL.

The chain has TRBV7-9 and TRBJ2-7; no reliable D call. Trimming took off 5 bases at V and 3 bases at J, with 20 bases between the two ends. Looked up from germline, CDR1 is SEHNR and CDR2 is FQNEAQ (reference sequence). There are 16 residues in the CDR3. This CDR3 reads CASSVSSTATFYEQYF. In nucleotides, the CDR3 is TGTGCCAGCAGCGTCTCTTCTACAGCAACTTTCTACGAGCAGTACTTC. Full variable domain (rest looked up from reference TRBV7-9 and TRBJ2-7): DTGVSQNPRHKITKRGQNVTFRCDPISEHNRLYWYRQTLGQGPEFLTYFQNEAQLEKSRLLSDRFSAERPKGSFSTLEIQRTEQGDSAMYLCASSVSSTATFYEQYFGPGTRLTVT.

This clone was picked up one time. V gene TRBV27 combines with J gene TRBJ2-5; 7 bases fit TRBD1. Germline trimming cut 2 bases from V and 5 bases from J; bases unmatched to any gene: 8. The CDR3 sequence is 15 residues long. CDR1 and CDR2 (germline): MNHEY, SMNVEV (reference sequence). This CDR3 is CASSLTPNRGETQYF. CDR3 DNA: TGTGCCAGCAGTTTAACTCCTAACAGGGGTGAGACCCAGTACTTC.

This chain connects TRBV18 to TRBJ2-4; the match to TRBD1 covers 10 bases. J gave up 13 bases and V 3 bases, and 15 bases lay outside the gene matches. This CDR3 has 16 residues. From germline, CDR1 is KGHSH and CDR2 LQKENI. The DNA for the CDR3 is TGTGCCAGCTCACCTGGACGACAGGGGGCAATTCTGGGGCAGTACTTC. The encoded protein is CASSPGRQGAILGQYF.

V is TRBV19 and J is TRBJ1-2, with 10 bases that match TRBD1. Germline assignment: CDR1 LNHDA and CDR2 SQIVND (reference sequence). The CDR3 loop spans 14 amino acids. With 5 bases clipped from V and 6 bases from J, the junction kept 6 bases outside the gene matches. The CDR3 here is CASSPRQGADGYTF. The CDR3 DNA reads as TGTGCCAGTAGTCCCCGACAGGGGGCCGATGGCTACACCTTC.

For the CDR3, the DNA is TGTGCCAGCAGATTACAGGGTAAGGGGACTGAAGCTTTCTTT. Translation gives CASRLQGKGTEAFF. The chain is built from TRBV6-6 and TRBJ1-1; D is perhaps TRBD1 (6 bases). CDR3 size: 14 residues. V was trimmed by 6 bases and J by 5 bases, leaving 16 bases between them. CDR1 is MNHNY, CDR2 SVGAGI, per germline (reference sequence).

The chain uses TRBV5-1 and TRBJ2-4; 11 bases align to TRBD1. V shed 4 bases, J shed 5 bases, and the junction held 2 bases outside the gene matches. This CDR3 has 14 amino acids. CDR1 and CDR2 from the germline V gene are SGHRS and YFSETQ. DNA of the CDR3: TGCGCCAGCAGCGGACAGGGGGCCGAAAACATTCAGTACTTC. Translated, it gives CASSGQGAENIQYF.

V and J are TRBV21-1 and TRBJ2-7; the table's D call of TRBD2 was not tested on the DNA. TRBV21-1 is termed a pseudogene. The CDR3 has 16 residues. The CDR3 reads CASSKGPSGSSYEQYF. In nucleotides, the CDR3 is TGTGCCAGCAGCAAAGGACCTAGCGGTAGCTCCTACGAGCAGTACTTC.

The chain links TRBV19 to TRBJ2-1; TRBD2 matches 8 bases. The germline gives CDR1 LNHDA, CDR2 SQIVND (reference sequence). The CDR3 is 15 amino acids. The V gene end was trimmed by 8 bases and the J gene end by 6 bases; junction bases not matched to a gene: 12. CDR3 nucleotide sequence: TGTGCCAGTCGCCCATGGCGGCTAGCGGGCAATGAGCAGTTCTTC. Its protein product is CASRPWRLAGNEQFF. The full variable domain, with the rest looked up from reference TRBV19 and TRBJ2-1, is DGGITQSPKYLFRKEGQNVTLSCEQNLNHDAMYWYRQDPGQGLRLIYYSQIVNDFQKGDIAEGYSVSREKKESFPLTVTSAQKNPTAFYLCASRPWRLAGNEQFFGPGTRLTVL.

The DNA of the CDR3 is TGTGCCAGCAGAACACAGGAATCCTATAATTCACCCCTCCACTTT. Translated, it gives CASRTQESYNSPLHF. V is TRBV28 and J is TRBJ1-6; TRBD1 is a possible D gene (5 bases). V gave up 6 bases and J gave up 1 base, with 10 bases separating them. The CDR3 loop spans 15 amino acids. Per germline, CDR1 MDHEN and CDR2 SYDVKM.

The chain employs TRBV6-1 and TRBJ1-5; no reliable D call. Deletions cut 2 bases from V and 9 bases from J, with 5 bases between. CDR1 MNHNS and CDR2 SASEGT come from the germline V gene. CDR3 length equals 11 residues. The CDR3 loop reads CASSEFSPQHF. The CDR3 nucleotides read TGTGCCAGCAGTGAATTCTCGCCCCAGCATTTT.

This clone appeared a single time. The V gene is TRBV7-9, the J gene TRBJ2-1, with 8 positions matching TRBD2. The CDR3 runs 13 residues. V gave up 4 bases and J gave up 8 bases; unmatched junction bases: 4. CDR1 and CDR2 (germline): SEHNR, FQNEAQ (reference sequence). The CDR3 is CASSSGTSHEQFF. DNA for the CDR3: TGTGCCAGCAGCTCCGGGACTAGTCATGAGCAGTTCTTC.

The V gene is TRBV7-7, the J gene TRBJ2-2, with 8 bases matching TRBD1. Germline V gives CDR1 SSHAT, CDR2 FNYEAQ (reference sequence). Trimming took 4 bases from V and 0 from J; bases not matched to a gene: 1. This CDR3 contains 15 residues. Here the CDR3 reads CASSSQGANTGELFF. The CDR3 nucleotides are TGTGCCAGCAGCTCACAGGGGGCGAACACCGGGGAGCTGTTTTTT.